The rows below give T cell receptor beta chains drawn from one sample of a study of T cell repertoires in cytomegalovirus infection. TCRdb re-called the reads through MiXCR, storing one row per CDR3 protein. This table holds about 360,000 distinct CDR3 sequences, just under 35% found once. The antigens for these receptors are not known. Sequenced here: cultured PBMCs, sampled from culture after CMV antigen stimulation. These receptors originate from a human donor in good health (CMV status not recorded). Some clones in this sample may be carry-over from other donors' samples. Both conserved end residues are trimmed from each CDR3. A D gene is named only where the DNA matches it firmly.

>NA|13|TRBV6-2/TRBV6-3
ASSYSWDFTTEAF
>NA|14|TRBV7-9
ASSLVGARPQETQY
>NA|11|TRBV20-1
SARILEGNEQF
>NA|12|TRBV7-2
ASGYSGQNTEAF
>NA|10|TRBV6-1
ASSQGLDTQY
>NA|14|TRBV12-3/TRBV12-4
ASSLLRIANTGELF
>TRBD1|11|TRBV12-3/TRBV12-4
ASRKKGATEAF
>NA|14|TRBV11-1
ASSYSPTPNTGELF
>NA|11|TRBV12-3/TRBV12-4
ASTPGGIHGYT
>TRBD2|13|TRBV5-6
ASSLWASGNNEQF
>NA|14|TRBV4-3
ASSQAPTGMGSPLH
>TRBD2|14|TRBV3-1
ASSAGLALSYNEQF
>NA|13|TRBV7-4
ASSLRGTTYNEQF
>TRBD1|12|TRBV12-3/TRBV12-4
ASSFGGQGTEAF
>TRBD1|13|TRBV7-2
ASSPGTGNYNEQF
>NA|12|TRBV29-1
SVEDRSSSYEQY
>NA|12|TRBV19
ASSQSGSTDTQY
>TRBD2|15|TRBV15
ATSSESTSGRANEQF
>TRBD1|12|TRBV11-3
ASSFGTGSEKLF
>NA|14|TRBV7-9
ASSLGSVRLNTEAF
>TRBD2|15|TRBV7-8
ASSLARGRESVETQY
>TRBD2|14|TRBV5-4
ASSLRAGAGTGELF
>NA|12|TRBV9
ASTVAGAGYGYT
>NA|12|TRBV6-2/TRBV6-3
ASSYDPFGDGYT
>NA|13|TRBV12-3/TRBV12-4
ASSPLGEMNTEAF
>TRBD1|12|TRBV7-2
ASSLDRGFSEQY
>NA|13|TRBV7-2
ASSLGWEVPYEQY
>NA|11|TRBV12-3/TRBV12-4
ASTLEQLETQY
>NA|13|TRBV27
ATKRPPAAYNEQF
>TRBD2|15|TRBV4-1
ASSQAGLAGGNNEQF
>NA|9|TRBV28
ASSVPYGYT
>NA|11|TRBV7-8
ASRDKTYNEQF
>NA|9|TRBV20-1
SARLGETQY
>NA|12|TRBV6-2/TRBV6-3
ASSWSGVGTPLH
>NA|11|TRBV19
ASSIGVGKTQY
>NA|12|TRBV20-1
SALRRTGSYEQY
>NA|12|TRBV12-3/TRBV12-4
ASSLNGFWTEAF
>TRBD2|14|TRBV4-1
ACSQERTSGLDEQF
>NA|12|TRBV15
ATSRDRGGQPQH
>TRBD2|16|TRBV3-1
ASSQEGWASGNTDTQY
>NA|13|TRBV12-3/TRBV12-4
ASRQGGSTNEKLF
>TRBD1|12|TRBV7-2
ASSRGDRVYEQY
>TRBD2|14|TRBV7-2
ASSQRTSGRGDEQF
>TRBD2|15|TRBV7-8
ASSFDGLAGVPDTQY
>TRBD2|14|TRBV7-2
ASSLDVAGGSGEQF
>TRBD2|12|TRBV28
ASSSAGVFNEQF
>TRBD2|19|TRBV12-3/TRBV12-4
ASSLSGVSGRARRSYNEQF
>NA|15|TRBV7-8
ASSLDAGTATYNEQF
>TRBD2|13|TRBV20-1
SARDRSGAILEQF